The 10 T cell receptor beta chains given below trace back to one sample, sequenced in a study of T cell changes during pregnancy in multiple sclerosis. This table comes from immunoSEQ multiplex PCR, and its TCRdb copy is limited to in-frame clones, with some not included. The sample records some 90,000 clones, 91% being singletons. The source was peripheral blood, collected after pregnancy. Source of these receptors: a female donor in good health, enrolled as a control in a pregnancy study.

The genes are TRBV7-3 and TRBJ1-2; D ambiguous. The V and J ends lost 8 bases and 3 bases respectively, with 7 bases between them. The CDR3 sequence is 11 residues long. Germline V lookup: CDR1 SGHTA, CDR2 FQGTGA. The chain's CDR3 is CASGRDYGYTF. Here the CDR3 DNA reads TGTGCCAGCGGGAGGGACTATGGCTACACCTTC.

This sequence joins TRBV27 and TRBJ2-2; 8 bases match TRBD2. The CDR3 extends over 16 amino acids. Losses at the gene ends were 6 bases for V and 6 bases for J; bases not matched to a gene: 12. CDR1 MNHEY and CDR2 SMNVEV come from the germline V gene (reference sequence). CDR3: CASSSLVAGGPGELFF. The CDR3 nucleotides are TGTGCCAGCAGCTCCCTAGTGGCGGGGGGCCCCGGGGAGCTGTTTTTT.

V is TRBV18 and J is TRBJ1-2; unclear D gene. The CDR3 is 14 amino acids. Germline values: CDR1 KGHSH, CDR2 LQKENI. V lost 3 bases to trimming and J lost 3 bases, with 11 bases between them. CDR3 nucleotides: TGTGCCAGCTCACCTCCATCGAGGGACTATGGCTACACCTTC. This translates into CASSPPSRDYGYTF.

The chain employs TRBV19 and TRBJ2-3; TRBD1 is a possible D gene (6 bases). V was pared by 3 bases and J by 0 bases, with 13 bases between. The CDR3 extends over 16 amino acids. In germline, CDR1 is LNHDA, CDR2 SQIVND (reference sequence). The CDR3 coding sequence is TGTGCCAGTAGTATCAAGACAGGCTCTAGCACAGATACGCAGTATTTT. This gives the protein CASSIKTGSSTDTQYF.

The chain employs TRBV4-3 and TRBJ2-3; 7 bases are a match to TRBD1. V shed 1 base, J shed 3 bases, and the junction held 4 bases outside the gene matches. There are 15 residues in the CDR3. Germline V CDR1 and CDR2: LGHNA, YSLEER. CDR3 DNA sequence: TGCGCCAGCAGCCAAGGGTTACAGGGGACAGATACGCAGTATTTT. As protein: CASSQGLQGTDTQYF.

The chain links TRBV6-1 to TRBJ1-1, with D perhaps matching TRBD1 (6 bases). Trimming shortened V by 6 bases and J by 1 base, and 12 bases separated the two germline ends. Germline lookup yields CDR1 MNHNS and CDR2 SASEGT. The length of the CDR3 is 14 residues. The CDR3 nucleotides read TGTGCCAGCAGCCAAAGGGGGGGGAACACTGAAGCTTTCTTT. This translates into CASSQRGGNTEAFF.

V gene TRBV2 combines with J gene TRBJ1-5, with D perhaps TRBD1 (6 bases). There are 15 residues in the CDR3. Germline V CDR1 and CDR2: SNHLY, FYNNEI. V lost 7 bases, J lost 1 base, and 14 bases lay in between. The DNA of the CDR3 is TGTGCCAGCAACACGGGGGGCCGGAGCAATCAGCCCCAGCATTTT. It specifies CASNTGGRSNQPQHF.

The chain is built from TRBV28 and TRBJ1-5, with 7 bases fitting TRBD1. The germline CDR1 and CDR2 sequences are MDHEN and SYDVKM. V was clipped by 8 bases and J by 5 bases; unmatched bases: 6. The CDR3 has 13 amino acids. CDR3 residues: CASFRGNYQPQHF. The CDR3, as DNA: TGTGCCAGCTTCAGGGGGAATTATCAGCCCCAGCATTTT.

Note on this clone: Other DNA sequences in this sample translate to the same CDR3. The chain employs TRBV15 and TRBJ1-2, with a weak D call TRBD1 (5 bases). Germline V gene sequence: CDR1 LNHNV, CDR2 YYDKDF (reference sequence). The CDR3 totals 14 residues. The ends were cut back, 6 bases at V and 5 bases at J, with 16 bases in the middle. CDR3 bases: TGTGCCACCAGGGCGGGGGGGGACCCTTATGGCTACACCTTC. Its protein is CATRAGGDPYGYTF.

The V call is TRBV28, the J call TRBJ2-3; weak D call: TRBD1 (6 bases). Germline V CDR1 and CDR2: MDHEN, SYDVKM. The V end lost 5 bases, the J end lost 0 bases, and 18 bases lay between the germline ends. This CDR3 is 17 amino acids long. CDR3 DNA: TGTGCCAGCAGTCCGCTAGACAGGCGTGCTAGCACAGATACGCAGTATTTT. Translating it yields CASSPLDRRASTDTQYF.